The following is a TCR beta chain sequence with its context. This sample is part of a study of blood T cell repertoires in COVID-19. Study at large: The United States, Italy and Spain provided the acute and convalescent COVID-19 samples. T cells, B-cell-depleted T cells, or PBMCs supplied cDNA or gDNA.

Authors' methods: Amplified reference gene primers provided the basis for estimating nucleated cell counts. The repertoire was sequenced with immunoSEQ multiplex PCR; TCRdb's copy has only in-frame clones and lacks some. V, J and clone size derive from that table, while D and trimming were established from the DNA sequence. The sample records about 230,000 clones, roughly four fifths being singletons. Between the trimmed V and J ends, which lost 1 base and 0 bases, there was a span of 12 bases. This CDR3 comprises 17 residues. The germline V gene encodes CDR1 LNHDA and CDR2 SQIVND (reference sequence).

The rearrangement joins TRBV19 to TRBJ2-2, with D tentatively TRBD1 (5 bases). Sequences were obtained from peripheral blood. This sequence originates from a man aged 50 to 59 with active or convalescent COVID-19. CDR3 nucleotide sequence: TGTGCCAGTAGTATAGGGGGCGGACCTGCGAACACCGGGGAGCTGTTTTTT. Translated: CASSIGGGPANTGELFF.